Listed below are T cell receptor beta chains from one sample, sequenced in a study of cytomegalovirus exposure and HLA in healthy donors. Using immunoSEQ multiplex PCR, the repertoire was profiled, and TCRdb retains in-frame clones only, with some absent. The table lists over 90,000 clones, around 77% of them singletons. Sequenced: PBMCs. The source of these receptors is a male donor in good health and CMV-seropositive. Each CDR3 is given with its conserved first and last residue. The D gene is left open where the match is weak. Clone size appears in some rows only: once, few, many, or a class for an expanded clone.

D	V	J	size	CDR3	DNA
.	TRBV4-1	TRBJ1-2	.	CASSQRADRGQPYGYTF	TGCGCTAGCAGCCAGAGGGCGGATAGGGGACAACCATATGGCTACACCTTC
TRBD1	TRBV19	TRBJ1-2	.	CASSIGTAYGYTF	TGTGCCAGTAGTATCGGGACAGCCTATGGCTACACCTTC
TRBD1	TRBV28	TRBJ1-5	.	CASRLGQGMNQPQHF	TGTGCCAGCAGGCTCGGACAGGGTATGAATCAGCCCCAGCATTTT
TRBD2	TRBV28	TRBJ2-2	.	CASSPLGAGGRDTGELFF	TGTGCCAGCAGTCCTTTAGGAGCGGGAGGGCGGGACACCGGGGAGCTGTTTTTT
TRBD1	TRBV28	TRBJ2-5	.	CASSPRTVRTGQETQYF	TGTGCCAGCAGTCCAAGGACTGTTAGGACAGGCCAAGAGACCCAGTACTTC
.	TRBV28	TRBJ2-7	.	CASRWGDISYEQYF	TGTGCCAGCAGGTGGGGAGACATATCCTACGAGCAGTACTTC
.	TRBV19	TRBJ2-7	.	CASSVSGSGLYEQYF	TGTGCCAGTAGTGTTTCGGGTAGCGGCCTTTACGAGCAGTACTTC
TRBD1	TRBV6-1	TRBJ2-3	.	CASGTGAVDTQYF	TGTGCCAGCGGGACAGGGGCAGTAGATACGCAGTATTTT
TRBD2	TRBV7-3	TRBJ2-1	.	CASSATSGGSYNEQFF	TGTGCCAGCAGCGCAACTAGCGGGGGTTCCTACAATGAGCAGTTCTTC
.	TRBV9	TRBJ2-2	few	CASSPAGRRTGELFF	TGTGCCAGCAGCCCGGCGGGGAGGAGGACCGGGGAGCTGTTTTTT
.	TRBV19	TRBJ2-2	once	CASRSTNTGELFF	TGTGCCAGTAGATCGACTAACACCGGGGAGCTGTTTTTT
.	TRBV9	TRBJ1-3	.	CASSVSQGLSGNTIYF	TGTGCCAGCAGCGTTTCCCAGGGTCTCTCTGGAAACACCATATATTTT
.	TRBV19	TRBJ1-2	.	CASSISRGAAGDGYTF	TGTGCCAGTAGTATTTCTCGGGGGGCCGCCGGGGATGGCTACACCTTC
TRBD1	TRBV27	TRBJ1-2	.	CASSSSDREAGYTF	TGTGCCAGCAGTTCCTCCGACAGGGAGGCTGGCTACACCTTC
.	TRBV7-2	TRBJ2-2	.	CASSSTSAGTGELFF	TGTGCCAGCAGCTCTACCAGCGCGGGGACCGGGGAGCTGTTTTTT
.	TRBV12-2	TRBJ2-7	.	CASRSERLEWSYEQYF	TGTGCAAGTCGCTCGGAGAGGCTAGAGTGGTCCTACGAGCAGTACTTC
TRBD2	TRBV9	TRBJ2-3	few	CASSRLVSGRWTDTQYF	TGTGCCAGCAGCCGCCTAGTGAGCGGGAGATGGACAGATACGCAGTATTTT
TRBD1	TRBV28	TRBJ2-7	.	CASSSPTGDRYEQYF	TGTGCCAGCAGTTCCCCGACAGGGGATCGATACGAGCAGTACTTC
.	TRBV6-5	TRBJ1-2	few	CASSRSGTVTSGYTF	TGTGCCAGTTCCCGGTCAGGCACGGTAACGAGTGGCTACACCTTC
.	TRBV6-4	TRBJ2-3	.	CASSMRAVDTQYF	TGTGCCAGCAGTATGAGGGCCGTGGATACGCAGTATTTT
TRBD1	TRBV27	TRBJ1-1	.	CASRGIGTGGENTEAFF	TGTGCCAGCAGGGGGATCGGGACAGGGGGCGAAAACACTGAAGCTTTCTTT
TRBD2	TRBV19	TRBJ2-3	.	CASKTSGHSTDTQYF	TGTGCCAGTAAAACTAGCGGCCATAGCACAGATACGCAGTATTTT
.	TRBV7-6	TRBJ2-6	few	CASSAIFSGANVLTF	TGTGCCAGCAGCGCGATCTTCTCTGGGGCCAACGTCCTGACTTTC
TRBD2	TRBV11-2	TRBJ2-1	.	CASSVGLANEQFF	TGTGCCAGCAGCGTCGGACTAGCAAATGAGCAGTTCTTC
TRBD1	TRBV7-9	TRBJ2-7	.	CASSLLGQNYEQYF	TGTGCCAGCAGCTTACTGGGACAGAATTACGAGCAGTACTTC
TRBD2	TRBV7-2	TRBJ2-3	.	CASSLKAGASKLDTQYF	TGTGCCAGCAGCTTAAAGGCGGGAGCCTCCAAATTAGATACGCAGTATTTT
TRBD2	TRBV9	TRBJ2-1	.	CASSVRLAGGPNEQFF	TGTGCCAGCAGCGTTAGACTAGCGGGAGGGCCAAATGAGCAGTTCTTC
TRBD1	TRBV15	TRBJ2-5	.	CATSRDRGQGSETQYF	TGTGCCACCAGCAGAGATCGGGGACAGGGGTCCGAGACCCAGTACTTC
TRBD1	TRBV11-2	TRBJ1-2	once	CASSLGQGGSGYTF	TGTGCCAGCAGCTTAGGGCAGGGGGGAAGCGGCTACACCTTC
.	TRBV19	TRBJ1-2	.	CASKEDYGYTF	TGTGCCAGTAAAGAGGACTATGGCTACACCTTC
.	TRBV6-1	TRBJ2-5	.	CASSPGVEETQYF	TGTGCCAGCAGCCCGGGAGTAGAAGAGACCCAGTACTTC
.	TRBV7-9	TRBJ2-5	.	CSSSSLGVTQYF	TGTTCCAGCAGCTCCCTAGGGGTGACCCAGTACTTC
TRBD2	TRBV4-2	TRBJ2-1	.	CASSRGVQASGSNEQFF	TGTGCCAGCAGCCGGGGGGTTCAGGCTAGCGGGAGCAATGAGCAGTTCTTC
TRBD1	TRBV5-1	TRBJ2-1	.	CASRLPGTGGEGGSSYNEQFF	TGCGCCAGCAGGCTGCCCGGGACAGGGGGCGAGGGAGGTTCCTCCTACAATGAGCAGTTCTTC
.	TRBV30	TRBJ1-4	.	CAWSVTGNEKLFF	TGTGCCTGGAGTGTTACAGGGAATGAAAAACTGTTTTTT
.	TRBV7-9	TRBJ2-1	.	CASSSRLGPYNEQFF	TGTGCCAGCAGCTCTCGCCTAGGCCCCTACAATGAGCAGTTCTTC
.	TRBV21-1	TRBJ1-5	.	CASSKGLRDSLIEGNQPQHF	TGTGCCAGCAGCAAAGGACTGCGAGACAGCCTTATAGAAGGCAATCAGCCCCAGCATTTT
.	TRBV4-3	TRBJ1-5	.	CASSQVAGVDNQPQHF	TGCGCCAGCAGCCAAGTTGCAGGGGTGGACAATCAGCCCCAGCATTTT
TRBD1	TRBV27	TRBJ1-4	.	CASSFPWLGTGQEKLFF	TGTGCCAGCAGTTTCCCGTGGCTGGGGACAGGGCAAGAAAAACTGTTTTTT
.	TRBV27	TRBJ2-2	.	CARPGTPNTGELFF	TGTGCCAGACCCGGGACACCGAACACCGGGGAGCTGTTTTTT
TRBD1	TRBV6-1	TRBJ1-1	.	CASSPQQGALTEAFF	TGTGCCAGCAGTCCCCAACAGGGGGCATTGACTGAAGCTTTCTTT
.	TRBV5-4	TRBJ1-5	.	CASSLDQNQPQHF	TGTGCCAGCAGCTTGGACCAGAATCAGCCCCAGCATTTT
.	TRBV7-9	TRBJ2-5	.	CASSLSSFQETQYF	TGTGCCAGCAGCTTGTCGAGTTTCCAAGAGACCCAGTACTTC
TRBD1	TRBV4-1	TRBJ1-5	once	CASSQGDSYQPQHF	TGCGCCAGCAGCCAAGGGGACAGTTATCAGCCCCAGCATTTT
.	TRBV5-1	TRBJ2-5	.	CASSLIQGSQETQYF	TGCGCCAGCAGCTTGATTCAGGGGTCTCAAGAGACCCAGTACTTC
TRBD2	TRBV4-3	TRBJ2-5	.	CASSPYLSGSGETQYF	TGCGCCAGCAGCCCGTACCTTAGCGGGAGTGGGGAGACCCAGTACTTC
.	TRBV19	TRBJ2-7	.	CASSPRDSGTGEQYF	TGTGCCAGTAGTCCCCGGGACTCTGGAACGGGCGAGCAGTACTTC
.	TRBV29-1	TRBJ2-5	.	CSVVPAEETQYF	TGCAGCGTTGTCCCAGCGGAGGAGACCCAGTACTTC
TRBD1	TRBV4-1	TRBJ2-1	once	CASSHRDRGSYNEQFF	TGCGCCAGCAGCCACCGGGACAGGGGGTCCTACAATGAGCAGTTCTTC
TRBD1	TRBV4-1	TRBJ2-1	few	CASSQVQGYHNEQFF	TGCGCCAGCAGCCAAGTACAGGGGTACCACAATGAGCAGTTCTTC
TRBD2	TRBV19	TRBJ2-3	few	CASKLASSTDTQYF	TGTGCCAGTAAACTAGCGAGTAGCACAGATACGCAGTATTTT
TRBD1	TRBV7-9	TRBJ1-1	.	CSSLTGGEGTEAFF	TGTTCCAGCCTGACAGGGGGCGAGGGCACTGAAGCTTTCTTT
TRBD2	TRBV4-2	TRBJ2-7	.	CASSHAGTSGSPEQYF	TGTGCCAGCAGCCACGCCGGGACTAGCGGGAGCCCCGAGCAGTACTTC
TRBD1	TRBV7-2	TRBJ2-5	.	CASSVGQGEQETQYF	TGTGCCAGCAGCGTCGGACAGGGGGAACAAGAGACCCAGTACTTC
.	TRBV14	TRBJ2-7	.	CASSYAVTGLRSEQYF	TGTGCCAGCAGCTACGCCGTAACAGGGCTCCGCAGCGAGCAGTACTTC
TRBD2	TRBV5-1	TRBJ2-5	.	CASSLVVGGSAETQYF	TGCGCCAGCAGCTTGGTGGTGGGAGGGAGCGCGGAGACCCAGTACTTC
TRBD2	TRBV27	TRBJ2-3	.	CASSLTSGSGDTQYF	TGTGCCAGCAGCCTGACTAGCGGGAGTGGAGATACGCAGTATTTT
TRBD2	TRBV27	TRBJ2-1	once	CASRTTGLAGGEQFF	TGTGCCAGCAGGACCACCGGACTAGCGGGAGGTGAGCAGTTCTTC
.	TRBV6-5	TRBJ1-2	.	CASSYGRGNYGYTF	TGTGCCAGCAGTTACGGACGGGGGAACTATGGCTACACCTTC